The subject of this entry is one T cell receptor beta chain. Its antigen is currently unknown. The data were taken from a study of cytomegalovirus exposure and HLA in healthy donors. Findings and caveats of the study: Most TCR sequences were seen very rarely across donors, but some public TCRs occurred in many.

Germline CDR1 is SGHNT and CDR2 is YYREEE (reference sequence). The length of the CDR3 is 14 residues. Trimming shortened V by 5 bases and J by 5 bases, and 13 bases separated the two germline ends. This PCR relied on a set of 60 Vbeta primers and 13 Jbeta primers. Data came from immunoSEQ multiplex PCR; TCRdb stores just in-frame clones and leaves some out. This sample has about 130,000 clones, with roughly 85% found just once. Whereas donors were nominally healthy upon sampling, unrecorded immune exposures were probable. The clonotype originates from a man aged 18-30 years in good health and CMV-seropositive. This chain uses TRBV5-4 with TRBJ1-4; unclear D gene. The sample consisted of PBMCs. The CDR3: CASSPEGGNEKLFF. The CDR3 DNA is TGTGCCAGCAGTCCTGAAGGAGGGAATGAAAAACTGTTTTTT.